Following are 14 T cell receptor beta chains from one sample sequenced in a study of identical twins. TCRdb used MiXCR to reprocess the 5' RACE reads, holding one entry per CDR3 protein. The sample has around 240,000 distinct CDR3 sequences, about 7.3% seen once. The same data also contributed to another study, on yellow fever vaccine responses in identical twins.

Sequenced material: memory (CD45RO+) T cells sorted from blood. The receptors here all came from a woman aged 18-30 years in good health.

This sequence joins TRBV11-3 and TRBJ2-7; D possibly corresponds to TRBD1 (6 bases). This CDR3 comprises 14 residues. V was cut by 6 bases and J by 7 bases, with 19 bases left in between. Germline loops: CDR1 SGHNT, CDR2 YENEEA. The CDR3 coding sequence is TGTGCCAGCAGTCCCCTTTTCAGGGGAGAGGAGCAGTACTTC. It yields the protein CASSPLFRGEEQYF.

The table lists this clonotype with many counts. V is TRBV5-1 and J is TRBJ2-1, with D possibly being TRBD1 (5 bases). This CDR3 comprises 12 residues. From germline, CDR1 is SGHRS and CDR2 YFSETQ. Trimming left V 2 bases short and J 8 bases short, with 8 bases between. CDR3 DNA: TGCGCCAGCAGCTTTTCAGGGCATGAGCAGTTCTTC. It encodes CASSFSGHEQFF. Filled out from reference TRBV5-1 and TRBJ2-1, the complete variable domain reads KAGVTQTPRYLIKTRGQQVTLSCSPISGHRSVSWYQQTPGQGLQFLFEYFSETQRNKGNFPGRFSGRQFSNSRSEMNVSTLELGDSALYLCASSFSGHEQFFGPGTRLTVL.

This clonotype appeared once. An end of the junction does not agree with germline; a read error may underlie this. The V and J genes are TRBV12-3 or TRBV12-4 and TRBJ1-4; D is undetermined. The CDR3 contains 14 residues. The CDR3 DNA sequence: TGTGCCAGCAGTTTGTGGGGAAATAATGAAAGACTGTTTTTT. Protein product: CASSLWGNNERLFF.

This clonotype came up many times. The chain employs TRBV15 and TRBJ1-4; tentatively, D is TRBD1 (5 bases). Per germline, CDR1 LNHNV and CDR2 YYDKDF (reference sequence). The V end was cut by 1 base, the J end by 7 bases, with 13 bases between. The length of the CDR3 is 15 residues. The CDR3 DNA reads TGTGCCACCAGCAGAGTGGCGACGGGGACTGAAAAACTGTTTTTT. The encoded protein is CATSRVATGTEKLFF.

This clonotype was counted ten times or more. This sequence joins TRBV20-1 and TRBJ2-1, with 9 bases aligning to TRBD1. Trimming removed 6 bases from V and 12 bases from J; junction bases left unmatched: 6. CDR1 DFQATT and CDR2 SNEGSKA come from the germline V gene (reference sequence). The CDR3 is 11 residues long. CDR3 region: CSARQGGWQFF. The CDR3 bases are TGCAGTGCAAGACAGGGGGGATGGCAGTTCTTC.

The table lists this clonotype with a few counts. CDR3 sequence reads: CASSPAQASTNEKLFF. In DNA form, the CDR3 reads TGTGCCAGCTCACCAGCACAGGCCTCAACTAATGAAAAACTGTTTTTT. The V and J genes are TRBV18 and TRBJ1-4; TRBD1 might be the D (5 bases). The V gene's germline CDR1 is KGHSH and CDR2 LQKENI. The CDR3 covers 16 residues. V dropped 2 bases and J dropped 0 bases, with 10 bases sitting between them.

This clonotype showed up many times. This sequence joins TRBV7-9 and TRBJ2-1; D not resolved. Trimming shortened V by 5 bases and J by 6 bases, and 14 bases separated the two germline ends. The CDR3 contains 14 residues. The germline gives CDR1 SEHNR, CDR2 FQNEAQ (reference sequence). Here the CDR3 reads CASSPKVGSNEQFF. CDR3 coding DNA: TGTGCCAGCAGCCCAAAGGTGGGATCCAATGAGCAGTTCTTC.

This clonotype was seen at least ten times. The J gene is TRBJ2-1, the V gene TRBV20-1, with D perhaps assigned TRBD1 or TRBD2 (5 bases each). V lost 0 bases, J lost 0 bases, and 15 bases lay in between. This CDR3 has 17 amino acids. Germline V CDR1 and CDR2: DFQATT, SNEGSKA (reference sequence). Written as DNA, the CDR3 is TGCAGTGCTAGAGATTTTTCGGGGCCGAGCTCCTACAATGAGCAGTTCTTC. The encoded protein is CSARDFSGPSSYNEQFF.

The chain couples TRBV29-1 to TRBJ1-2, with no clear D. The CDR3 sequence is 12 residues long. The V gene's germline CDR1 is SQVTM and CDR2 ANQGSEA. V dropped 6 bases and J dropped 3 bases, with 11 bases sitting between them. CDR3 region: CSVSRTDYGYTF. The CDR3 DNA is TGCAGCGTGTCCCGGACGGACTATGGCTACACCTTC.

This clonotype was detected many times. The V and J genes are TRBV2 and TRBJ2-7, with D perhaps being TRBD1 or TRBD2 (5 bases each). Deletions cut 7 bases from V and 3 bases from J, with 7 bases between. In germline, CDR1 is SNHLY, CDR2 FYNNEI. This CDR3 has 11 amino acids. Here the CDR3 reads CASTGSYEQYF. The DNA of the CDR3 is TGTGCCAGCACAGGGAGCTACGAGCAGTACTTC.

CDR3 in amino acids: CASSRYADTQYF. The CDR3 nucleotides are TGTGCCAGCAGCCGGTACGCAGATACGCAGTATTTT. J is TRBJ2-3 and V is TRBV11-2; no clear D gene. Trimming shortened V by 5 bases and J by 4 bases, and 7 bases separated the two germline ends. This CDR3 is built from 12 residues. Germline lookup yields CDR1 SGHAT and CDR2 FQNNGV.

The gene calls are TRBV21-1 and TRBJ2-3; the table's D call TRBD1 went unverified against the DNA. TRBV21-1 is an annotated pseudogene. The CDR3 is 12 residues long. The CDR3 spells CAGTGGADTQYF. The DNA for the CDR3 is TGTGCCGGGACGGGGGGTGCAGATACGCAGTATTTT.

This clonotype was seen only a few times. The chain carries TRBV29-1 and TRBJ2-5; no reliable D call. This CDR3 spans 12 amino acids. Germline V gene sequence: CDR1 SQVTM, CDR2 ANQGSEA. The ends were cut back, 1 base at V and 3 bases at J, with 6 bases in the middle. The CDR3 here is CSVEGLEETQYF. The CDR3 DNA sequence: TGCAGCGTTGAAGGTCTCGAAGAGACCCAGTACTTC. The entire variable domain, with the rest obtained from reference TRBV29-1 and TRBJ2-5, is as follows: SAVISQKPSRDICQRGTSLTIQCQVDSQVTMMFWYRQQPGQSLTLIATANQGSEATYESGFVIDKFPISRPNLTFSTLTVSNMSPEDSSIYLCSVEGLEETQYFGPGTRLLVL.

The sample holds a few counts of this clonotype. This chain joins TRBV5-1 and TRBJ1-2; unclear D gene. The V and J ends lost 5 bases and 3 bases respectively, with 8 bases between them. The CDR3 consists of 12 residues. Germline CDR1 and CDR2: SGHRS and YFSETQ. The CDR3 region has the DNA TGCGCCAGCAGGAGGGTTGACTATGGCTACACCTTC. Translated, it gives CASRRVDYGYTF.